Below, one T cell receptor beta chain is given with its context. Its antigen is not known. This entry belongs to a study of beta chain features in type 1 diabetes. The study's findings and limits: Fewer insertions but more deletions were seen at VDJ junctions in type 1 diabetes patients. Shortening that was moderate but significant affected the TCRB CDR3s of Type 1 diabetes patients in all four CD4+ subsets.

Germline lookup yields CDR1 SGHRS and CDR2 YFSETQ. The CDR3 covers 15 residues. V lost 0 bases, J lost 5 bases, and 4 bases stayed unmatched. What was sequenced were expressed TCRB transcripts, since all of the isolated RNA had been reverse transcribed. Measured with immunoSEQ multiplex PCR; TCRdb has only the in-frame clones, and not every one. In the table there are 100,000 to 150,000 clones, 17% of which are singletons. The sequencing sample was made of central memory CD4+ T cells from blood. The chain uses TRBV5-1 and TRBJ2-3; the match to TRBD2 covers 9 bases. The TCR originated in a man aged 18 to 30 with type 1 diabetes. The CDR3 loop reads CASSLGSSGIDTQYF. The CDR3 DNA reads TGCGCCAGCAGCTTGGGGTCTAGCGGGATAGATACGCAGTATTTT.